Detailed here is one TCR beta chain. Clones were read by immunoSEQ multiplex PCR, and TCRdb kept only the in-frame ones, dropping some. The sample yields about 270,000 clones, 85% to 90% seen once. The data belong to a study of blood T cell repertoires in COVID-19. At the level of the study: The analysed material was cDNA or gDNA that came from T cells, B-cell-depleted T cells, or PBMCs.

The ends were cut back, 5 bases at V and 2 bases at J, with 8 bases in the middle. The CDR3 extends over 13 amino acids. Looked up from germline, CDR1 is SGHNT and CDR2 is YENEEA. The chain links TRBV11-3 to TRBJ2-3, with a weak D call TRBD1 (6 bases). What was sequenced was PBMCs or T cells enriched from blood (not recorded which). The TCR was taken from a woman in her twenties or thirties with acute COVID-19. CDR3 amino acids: CASSQGPTDTQYF. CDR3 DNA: TGTGCCAGCAGCCAGGGGCCCACAGATACGCAGTATTTT. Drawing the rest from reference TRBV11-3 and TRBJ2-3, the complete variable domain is EAGVVQSPRYKIIEKKQPVAFWCNPISGHNTLYWYLQNLGQGPELLIRYENEEAVDDSQLPKDRFSAERLKGVDSTLKIQPAELGDSAVYLCASSQGPTDTQYFGPGTRLTVL.